Listed below are T cell receptor beta chains from one sample, sequenced in a study of OX40 agonist ivuxolimab in advanced cancers. TCRdb's table, derived via immunoSEQ multiplex PCR, lists solely in-frame clones and lacks some. This table has tens of thousands of clones, roughly 94% appearing once. The sequenced sample was CD4+ or CD8+ T cells sorted from blood, obtained in a trial of the OX40 agonist ivuxolimab. These receptors all come from an adult with an advanced solid tumor such as melanoma, head and neck, liver or kidney cancer. Both conserved end residues are part of each CDR3. The D gene is left open where the match is weak. Some rows have no size entry. The others give once, few or many, or a class for an expanded clone.

D gene,J gene,clone size,V gene,CDR3 DNA,CDR3 protein
NA,TRBJ2-1,NA,TRBV4-2,TGTGCCAGCAGCCAAGATCTCGTTAGATTAGCGGCCGACAATGAGCAGTTCTTC,CASSQDLVRLAADNEQFF
NA,TRBJ2-1,NA,TRBV7-9,TGTGCCAGCCTCCCCCCCCAGGACAACTCCTACAATGAGCAGTTCTTC,CASLPPQDNSYNEQFF
NA,TRBJ2-7,NA,TRBV14,TGTGCCAGCAGCCACGAAAACTACGAGCAGTACTTC,CASSHENYEQYF
TRBD2,TRBJ2-1,NA,TRBV19,TGTGCCAGTAGTATACCCCAGCGGGAGGTAAACAATGAGCAGTTCTTC,CASSIPQREVNNEQFF
NA,TRBJ1-1,once,TRBV19,TGTGCCAGTAGTGCCCAGGGCCAGCGAGAAGCTTTCTTT,CASSAQGQREAFF
TRBD1,TRBJ2-2,NA,TRBV5-4,TGTGCCAGCAGCTTAGACCCCGGGACAGGGAAGACCGGGGAGCTGTTTTTT,CASSLDPGTGKTGELFF
NA,TRBJ2-7,NA,TRBV4-1,TGCGCCAGCAGCATCCATCTGCAAGATGCTAGTTCCTACGAGCAGTACTTC,CASSIHLQDASSYEQYF
NA,TRBJ2-7,NA,TRBV4-1,TGCGCCAGCAGCCAACTCCCTGGACCGGGCTACGAGCAGTACTTC,CASSQLPGPGYEQYF
NA,TRBJ2-7,NA,TRBV19,TGTGCCAGTAGTATAGGGGGCTCCTACGAGCAGTACTTC,CASSIGGSYEQYF
NA,TRBJ1-1,once,TRBV4-2,TGTGCCAGCAGCCACCTAAAGACGGGCACTGAAGCTTTCTTT,CASSHLKTGTEAFF
NA,TRBJ2-1,NA,TRBV14,TGTGCCAGCAGCGGGCTAGCAGACTCCTACAATGAGCAGTTCTTC,CASSGLADSYNEQFF
NA,TRBJ2-7,NA,TRBV7-2,TGTGCCAGCAGCCCATCTGACGGACACAACTTCTACGAGCAGTACTTC,CASSPSDGHNFYEQYF
NA,TRBJ2-3,NA,TRBV19,TGTGCCAGTAGTATGGGGGGCCCCTACCACAGCACAGATACGCAGTATTTT,CASSMGGPYHSTDTQYF
TRBD1,TRBJ1-4,NA,TRBV2,TGTGCCAGCAGATTAGGACAGGGTGGTGGAAAACTGTTTTTT,CASRLGQGGGKLFF
NA,TRBJ2-2,NA,TRBV7-9,TGTGCCAGCAGCTTACGAGGACCTTCGGACACCGGGGAGCTGTTTTTT,CASSLRGPSDTGELFF
NA,TRBJ2-1,once,TRBV25-1,TGTGCCAGCAGTGATATAGTAGCTGTGGCCTACAATGAGCAGTTCTTC,CASSDIVAVAYNEQFF
NA,TRBJ2-5,NA,TRBV7-9,TGTGCCAGCAGCTTAGTAGGGTGGGAGCAGTACTTC,CASSLVGWEQYF
NA,TRBJ2-7,NA,TRBV4-3,TGCGCCAGCAGCCAAGACGTAGGCGAGCAGTACTTC,CASSQDVGEQYF
NA,TRBJ1-2,NA,TRBV9,TGTGCCAGCAGCGCGGATTATGGCTACACCTTC,CASSADYGYTF
TRBD2,TRBJ2-2,NA,TRBV7-8,TGTGCCAGCAGCTCTAGCGGGAGGGCTGGAACCGGGGAGCTGTTTTTT,CASSSSGRAGTGELFF
NA,TRBJ1-4,NA,TRBV6-6,TGTGCCAGCAGCCCCGACCTGGATAATGAAAAACTGTTTTTT,CASSPDLDNEKLFF
NA,TRBJ2-1,once,TRBV5-1,TGCGCCAGCAGCTTGGCCTTCGGGGGCTCCTACAATGAGCAGTTCTTC,CASSLAFGGSYNEQFF
TRBD2,TRBJ2-7,few,TRBV7-2,TGTGCCAGCAGCAGGACTAGCGGGGGTAACGAGCAGTACTTC,CASSRTSGGNEQYF
NA,TRBJ2-7,NA,TRBV2,TGTGCCAGCACGATTTCGGGGGCCTACTACGAGCAGTACTTC,CASTISGAYYEQYF
TRBD2,TRBJ2-3,NA,TRBV5-6,TGTGCCAGCAGCTTGTTTCTAGCGGGAGGGTTGTCGAGCACAGATACGCAGTATTTT,CASSLFLAGGLSSTDTQYF
NA,TRBJ1-5,NA,TRBV27,TGTGCCAGCAGTTTATCATCAGGCAATCAGCCCCAGCATTTT,CASSLSSGNQPQHF
TRBD2,TRBJ2-7,once,TRBV11-2,TGTGCCAGCAGCTTAGGCCTAGCGGTCCACGAGCAGTACTTC,CASSLGLAVHEQYF
NA,TRBJ2-7,NA,TRBV11-2,TGTGCCAGCAGCCTCCGCGGGACCCCTAACGAGCAGTACTTC,CASSLRGTPNEQYF